Following are 20 T cell receptor beta chains from one sample sequenced in a study of cytomegalovirus exposure and HLA in healthy donors. Vbeta (60) and Jbeta (13) primers were used in the PCR. Sequencing was performed with immunoSEQ multiplex PCR; in TCRdb, only in-frame clones are kept and a portion is missing. Among some 220,000 clones listed, 78% were seen once. The material sequenced was PBMCs. These receptors all come from a boy younger than 18 in good health and CMV-seronegative.

This clone was detected a few times. The CDR3 loop reads CSALPGLGRAQYF. DNA for the CDR3: TGCAGCGCCTTACCGGGACTAGGGCGTGCCCAGTACTTC. The chain links TRBV29-1 to TRBJ2-5; 8 positions agree with TRBD2. There are 13 residues in the CDR3. Germline V gene sequence: CDR1 SQVTM, CDR2 ANQGSEA. V shed 7 bases and J 9 bases; nucleotides not matched to a gene: 13.

The CDR3 DNA reads as TGTGCCAGCAGCTTTGCGGACAGCAGTTGTGAAGCTTTCTTT. This codes for CASSFADSSCEAFF. The gene calls are TRBV7-9 and TRBJ1-1; perhaps TRBD1 as D (6 bases). The germline V gene has CDR1 SEHNR and CDR2 FQNEAQ (reference sequence). The ends were cut back, 3 bases at V and 7 bases at J, with 15 bases in the middle. The CDR3 has 14 residues.

The chain combines TRBV6-5 with TRBJ2-7; 10 bases agree with TRBD1. The germline V gene encodes CDR1 MNHEY and CDR2 SVGAGI. With V trimmed by 2 bases and J by 5 bases, 9 bases remained unmatched. CDR3 size: 16 residues. CDR3 in DNA: TGTGCCAGCAGTTACGGCGGGGACAGGGGTTGGAACGAGCAGTACTTC. This translates into CASSYGGDRGWNEQYF.

The rearrangement joins TRBV7-2 to TRBJ2-3; no reliable D call. The length of the CDR3 is 11 residues. V was cut by 3 bases and J by 6 bases, with 4 bases left in between. The germline gives CDR1 SGHTA, CDR2 FQGNSA. Written as DNA, the CDR3 is TGTGCCAGCAGCTTCTCCGATACGCAGTATTTT. It yields the protein CASSFSDTQYF. Full variable domain (rest looked up from reference TRBV7-2 and TRBJ2-3): GAGVSQSPSNKVTEKGKDVELRCDPISGHTALYWYRQSLGQGLEFLIYFQGNSAPDKSGLPSDRFSAERTGGSVSTLTIQRTQQEDSAVYLCASSFSDTQYFGPGTRLTVL.

This chain joins TRBV2 and TRBJ2-1; TRBD1 agrees at 10 bases. The germline V gene encodes CDR1 SNHLY and CDR2 FYNNEI. The CDR3 extends over 13 amino acids. The ends lost 7 bases at V and 9 bases at J; junction bases unmatched: 6. In DNA form, the CDR3 reads TGTGCCAGCACTTCCCGGACAGGGGGTGAGCAGTTCTTC. It specifies CASTSRTGGEQFF.

The rearrangement uses TRBV2 and TRBJ1-3; no definite D call. The V end was cut by 9 bases, the J end by 0 bases, with 24 bases between. Germline V gene sequence: CDR1 SNHLY, CDR2 FYNNEI. This CDR3 is 18 amino acids long. The CDR3 spells CASRIQSGQHHSGNTIYF. In DNA form, the CDR3 reads TGTGCCAGTAGGATCCAAAGTGGGCAGCATCACTCTGGAAACACCATATATTTT.

J is TRBJ2-3 and V is TRBV11-3, with 10 positions matching TRBD2. Trimming took 2 bases from V and 10 from J; bases not matched to a gene: 9. Germline V gives CDR1 SGHNT, CDR2 YENEEA. The CDR3 covers 15 residues. The CDR3 loop is CASSLQRGGRGPQYF. The CDR3 DNA reads as TGTGCCAGCAGCTTACAGCGGGGGGGCCGTGGGCCGCAGTATTTT.

This clone came up a few times. The chain couples TRBV2 to TRBJ2-1; TRBD2 aligns across 7 bases. This CDR3 has 15 residues. The V segment lost 3 bases and the J segment 3 bases; nucleotides outside the gene matches: 5. Germline V gives CDR1 SNHLY, CDR2 FYNNEI. The CDR3 DNA is TGTGCCAGCAGTGACACAGCGGGGTACTACAATGAGCAGTTCTTC. It yields the protein CASSDTAGYYNEQFF.

V usage is TRBV29-1 and J usage is TRBJ2-5, with TRBD1 matching 7 bases. With 8 bases clipped from V and 9 bases from J, the junction kept 6 bases outside the gene matches. Germline V gene lookup returns CDR1 SQVTM and CDR2 ANQGSEA. This CDR3 spans 10 amino acids. The CDR3: CSNDREPQYF. The DNA of the CDR3 is TGCAGCAACGACAGGGAGCCCCAGTACTTC.

V usage is TRBV5-5 and J usage is TRBJ2-7; 8 bases are shared with TRBD2. The CDR3 totals 14 residues. The V and J ends lost 2 bases and 2 bases, in that order; junction bases with no gene match: 3. The germline CDR1 and CDR2 sequences are SGHKS and YYEKEE (reference sequence). This CDR3 reads CASSLAGDAYEQYF. Here the CDR3 DNA reads TGTGCCAGCAGCTTAGCGGGGGACGCCTACGAGCAGTACTTC.

The chain links TRBV19 to TRBJ1-6, with a tentative D call TRBD1 (6 bases). Trimming removed 1 base at V and 11 bases at J, with 9 bases between. The CDR3 contains 13 residues. Germline V gives CDR1 LNHDA, CDR2 SQIVND (reference sequence). The DNA of the CDR3 is TGTGCCAGTAGTATAGGGTGGACAGCACCCCTCCACTTT. Encoded protein: CASSIGWTAPLHF.

This clone was seen a few times. The rearrangement links TRBV20-1 to TRBJ2-1; D gene unclear. The CDR3 extends over 10 amino acids. V lost 6 bases and J lost 9, with 9 bases in between. Germline V gene data show CDR1 as DFQATT and CDR2 as SNEGSKA (reference sequence). The CDR3 DNA sequence: TGCAGTGCCCTAGTGGGTGAGCAGTTCTTC. This encodes CSALVGEQFF.

The chain recombines TRBV30 with TRBJ1-6; tentatively, D is TRBD1 (6 bases). Per the germline V gene, CDR1 is GTSNPN and CDR2 is SVGIG (reference sequence). The CDR3 is made up of 15 amino acids. Between the trimmed V and J ends, which lost 3 bases and 10 bases, there was a span of 19 bases. Here the CDR3 DNA reads TGTGCCTGGAGCAGTTTCACAGGGCTGGGGTCACCCCTCCACTTT. This gives the protein CAWSSFTGLGSPLHF.

V and J are TRBV30 and TRBJ1-6, with D unresolved. Germline V gene data show CDR1 as GTSNPN and CDR2 as SVGIG (reference sequence). V shed 0 bases and J shed 8 bases, with 11 bases lying between them. This CDR3 is 14 amino acids long. CDR3 sequence reads: CAWSVLGSHSPLHF. The CDR3 DNA is TGTGCCTGGAGTGTACTGGGCAGCCATTCACCCCTCCACTTT.

The CDR3 here is CASSFDPSSTGELFF. CDR3 coding DNA: TGTGCCAGCAGCTTCGACCCTAGCTCCACCGGGGAGCTGTTTTTT. The chain uses TRBV5-5 and TRBJ2-2; TRBD2 might be the D (5 bases). Trimming removed 2 bases at V and 4 bases at J, with 12 bases between. This CDR3 comprises 15 residues. Per germline, CDR1 SGHKS and CDR2 YYEKEE (reference sequence).

Comment on this clone: Other DNA sequences from this sample encode an identical CDR3 as well. The chain joins TRBV29-1 to TRBJ1-1; 7 bases map to TRBD1. V shed 3 bases and J 0 bases; nucleotides not matched to a gene: 1. The CDR3 is made up of 13 amino acids. CDR1 is SQVTM, CDR2 ANQGSEA, per germline. CDR3 sequence reads: CSVEGQMNTEAFF. In DNA, the CDR3 is TGCAGCGTTGAGGGACAGATGAACACTGAAGCTTTCTTT.

The genes are TRBV9 and TRBJ2-7; possibly TRBD2 for D (5 bases). The V gene's germline CDR1 is SGDLS and CDR2 YYNGEE. This CDR3 is built from 14 residues. The V end was cut by 0 bases, the J end by 4 bases, with 11 bases between. The CDR3 protein is CASSVVGATYEQYF. The CDR3, as DNA: TGTGCCAGCAGCGTAGTGGGAGCAACTTACGAGCAGTACTTC.

The rearrangement uses TRBV27 and TRBJ1-5; tentative D call: TRBD1 (5 bases). CDR3 length: 16 amino acids. With 2 bases removed from V and 1 base from J, the gap between germline ends came to 12 bases. From germline, CDR1 is MNHEY and CDR2 SMNVEV (reference sequence). Written as DNA, the CDR3 is TGTGCCAGCAGTTTAGCTGCAGGGCCGAGCAATCAGCCCCAGCATTTT. Protein: CASSLAAGPSNQPQHF.

The chain links TRBV6-1 to TRBJ1-5; D not resolved. The CDR3 covers 13 residues. Germline CDR1 reads MNHNS; CDR2 reads SASEGT. V was clipped by 3 bases and J by 5 bases, with 8 bases between them. The CDR3 DNA sequence: TGTGCCAGCAGTGAGGCGGGGTATCAGCCCCAGCATTTT. It specifies CASSEAGYQPQHF.

The V call is TRBV19, the J call TRBJ1-4; TRBD1 matches at 8 bases. The trim removed 6 bases at V and 6 bases at J, leaving 6 bases unmatched. This CDR3 has 14 residues. Germline V CDR1 and CDR2: LNHDA, SQIVND (reference sequence). The CDR3 is CASSQGAGDEKLFF. The CDR3 DNA is TGTGCCAGTAGCCAGGGGGCGGGGGATGAAAAACTGTTTTTT.